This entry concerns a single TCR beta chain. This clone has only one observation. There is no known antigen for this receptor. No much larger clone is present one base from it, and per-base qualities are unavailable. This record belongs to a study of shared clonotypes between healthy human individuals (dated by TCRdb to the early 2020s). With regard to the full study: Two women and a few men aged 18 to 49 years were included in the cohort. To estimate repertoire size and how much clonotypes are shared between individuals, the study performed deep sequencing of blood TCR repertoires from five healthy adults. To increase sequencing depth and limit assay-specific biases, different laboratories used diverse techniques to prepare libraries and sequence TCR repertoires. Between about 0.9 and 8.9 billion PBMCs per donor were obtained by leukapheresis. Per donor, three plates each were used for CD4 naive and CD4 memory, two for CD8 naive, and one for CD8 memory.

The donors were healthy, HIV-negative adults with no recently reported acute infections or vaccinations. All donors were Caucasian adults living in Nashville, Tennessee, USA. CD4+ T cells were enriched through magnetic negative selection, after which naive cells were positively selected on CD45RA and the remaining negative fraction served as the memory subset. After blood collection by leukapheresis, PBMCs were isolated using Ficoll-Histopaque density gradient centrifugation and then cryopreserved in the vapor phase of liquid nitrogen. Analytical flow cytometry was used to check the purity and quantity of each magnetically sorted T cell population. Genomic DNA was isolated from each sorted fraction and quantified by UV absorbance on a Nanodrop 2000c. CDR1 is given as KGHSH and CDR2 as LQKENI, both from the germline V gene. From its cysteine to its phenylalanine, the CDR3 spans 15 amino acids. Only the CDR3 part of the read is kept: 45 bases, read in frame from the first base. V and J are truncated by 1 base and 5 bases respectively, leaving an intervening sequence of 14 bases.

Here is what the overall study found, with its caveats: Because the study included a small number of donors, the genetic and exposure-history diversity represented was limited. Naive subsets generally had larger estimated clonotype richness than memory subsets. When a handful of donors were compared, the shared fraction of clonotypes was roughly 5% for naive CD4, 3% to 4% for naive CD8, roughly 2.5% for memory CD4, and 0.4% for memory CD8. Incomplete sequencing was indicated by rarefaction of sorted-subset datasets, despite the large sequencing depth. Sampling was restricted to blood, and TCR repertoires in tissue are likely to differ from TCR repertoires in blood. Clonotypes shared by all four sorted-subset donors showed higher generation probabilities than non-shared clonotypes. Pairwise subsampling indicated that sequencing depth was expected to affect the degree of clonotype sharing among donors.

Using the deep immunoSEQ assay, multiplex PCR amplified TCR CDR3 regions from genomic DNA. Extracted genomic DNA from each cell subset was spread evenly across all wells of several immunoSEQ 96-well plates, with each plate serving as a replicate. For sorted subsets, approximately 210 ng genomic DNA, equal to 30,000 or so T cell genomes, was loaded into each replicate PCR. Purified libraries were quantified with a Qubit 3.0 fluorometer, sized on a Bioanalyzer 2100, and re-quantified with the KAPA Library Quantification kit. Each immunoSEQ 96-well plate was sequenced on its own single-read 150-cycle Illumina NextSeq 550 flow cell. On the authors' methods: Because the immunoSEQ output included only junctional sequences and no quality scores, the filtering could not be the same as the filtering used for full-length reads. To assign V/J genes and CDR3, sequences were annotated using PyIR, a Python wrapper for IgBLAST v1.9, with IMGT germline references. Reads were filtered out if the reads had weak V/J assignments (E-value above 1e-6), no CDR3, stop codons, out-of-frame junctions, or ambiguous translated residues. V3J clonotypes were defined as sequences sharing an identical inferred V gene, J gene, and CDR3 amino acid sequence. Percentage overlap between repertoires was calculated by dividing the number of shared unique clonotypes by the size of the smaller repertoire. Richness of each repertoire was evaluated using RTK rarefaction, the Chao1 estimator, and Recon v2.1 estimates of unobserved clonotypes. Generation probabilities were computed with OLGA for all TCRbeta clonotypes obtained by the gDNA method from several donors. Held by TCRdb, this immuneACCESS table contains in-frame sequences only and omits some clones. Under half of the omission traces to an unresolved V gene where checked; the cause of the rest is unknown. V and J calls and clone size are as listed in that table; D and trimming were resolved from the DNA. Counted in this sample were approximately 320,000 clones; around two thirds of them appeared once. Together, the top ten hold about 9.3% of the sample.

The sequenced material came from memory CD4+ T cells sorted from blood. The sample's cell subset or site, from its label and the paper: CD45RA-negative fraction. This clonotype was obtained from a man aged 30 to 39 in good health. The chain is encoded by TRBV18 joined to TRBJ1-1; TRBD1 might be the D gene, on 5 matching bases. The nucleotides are TGTGCCAGCTCACCACTCGGGCAGGGAAGGACTGAAGCTTTCTTT. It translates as CASSPLGQGRTEAFF. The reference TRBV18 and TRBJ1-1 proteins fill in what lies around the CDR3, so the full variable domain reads NAGVMQNPRHLVRRRGQEARLRCSPMKGHSHVYWYRQLPEEGLKFMVYLQKENIIDESGMPKERFSAEFPKEGPSILRIQQVVRGDSAAYFCASSPLGQGRTEAFFGQGTRLTVV.